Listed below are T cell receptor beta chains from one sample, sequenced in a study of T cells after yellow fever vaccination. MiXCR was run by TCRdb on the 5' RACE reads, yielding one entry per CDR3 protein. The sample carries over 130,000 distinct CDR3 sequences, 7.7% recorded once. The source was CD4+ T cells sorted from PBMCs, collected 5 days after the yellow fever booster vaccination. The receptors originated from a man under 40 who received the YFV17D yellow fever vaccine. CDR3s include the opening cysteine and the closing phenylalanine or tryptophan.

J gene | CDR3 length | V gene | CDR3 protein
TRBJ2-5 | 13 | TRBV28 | CASRLQRGETQYF
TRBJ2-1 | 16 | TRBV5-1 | CASSFSGTSFYNEQFF
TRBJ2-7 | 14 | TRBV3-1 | CASSPLANSYEQYF
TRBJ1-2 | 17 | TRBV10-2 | CASSESGRRQGRGGYTF
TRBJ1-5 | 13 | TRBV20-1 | CSASRDPYQPQHF
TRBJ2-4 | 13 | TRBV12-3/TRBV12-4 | CASRLTLRDIQYF
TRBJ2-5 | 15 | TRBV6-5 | CASSPPGRVGETQYF
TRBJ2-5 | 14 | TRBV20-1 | CSALQRGVSETQYF
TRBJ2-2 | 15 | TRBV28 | CASSASGQGTGELFF
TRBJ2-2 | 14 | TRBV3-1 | CASSQVIQAGELFF
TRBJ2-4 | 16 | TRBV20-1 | CSARGPSAGGQNIQYF
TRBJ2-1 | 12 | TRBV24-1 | CATSDSVREQFF
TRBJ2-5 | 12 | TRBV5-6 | CASGGGEETQYF
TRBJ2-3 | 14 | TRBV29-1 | CSVRTSAATDTQYF
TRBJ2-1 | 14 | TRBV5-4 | CASSRGGMYNEQFF
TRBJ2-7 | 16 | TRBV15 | CATSRDRTGGGPEQYF
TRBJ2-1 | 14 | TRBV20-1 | CSARVASGRSEQFF
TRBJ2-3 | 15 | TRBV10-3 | CAIRTDRDLADTQYF
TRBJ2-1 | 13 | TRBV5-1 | CASSPGGAAEQFF
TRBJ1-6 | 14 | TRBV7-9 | CASSLPGIPSPLHF
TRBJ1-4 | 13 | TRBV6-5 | CASSYRQREKLFF
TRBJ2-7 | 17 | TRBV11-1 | CASSLALSWESSYEQYF
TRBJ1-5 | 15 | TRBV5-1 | CASSLTGTGNQPQHF
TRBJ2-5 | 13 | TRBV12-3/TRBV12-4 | CASTLSGDKTQYF
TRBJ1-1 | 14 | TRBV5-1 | CASSSDRGHTEAFF
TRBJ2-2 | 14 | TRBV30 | CAWSVRTVTGELFF
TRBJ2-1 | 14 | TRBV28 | CASSLGTTNNEQFF
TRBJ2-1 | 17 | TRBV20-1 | CCASGRLLAGGGNEQFF
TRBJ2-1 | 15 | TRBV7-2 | CASSLSWGGRGEQFF
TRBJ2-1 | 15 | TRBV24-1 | CATLGRGGTLNEQFF
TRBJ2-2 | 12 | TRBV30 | CACSRNTGELFF
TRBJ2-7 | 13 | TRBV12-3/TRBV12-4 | CASSTEVGIEQYF
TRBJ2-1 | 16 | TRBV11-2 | CASSPGLAGGQNEQFF
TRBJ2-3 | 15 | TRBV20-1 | CSATEAGGRTDTQYF
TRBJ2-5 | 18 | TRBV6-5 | CASSSPWVSGRGQETQYF
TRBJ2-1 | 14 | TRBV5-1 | CASSLGGGTDEQFF
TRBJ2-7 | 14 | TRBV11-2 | CASSLDGRVNEQYF
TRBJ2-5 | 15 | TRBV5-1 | CASSPGTGLQETQYF
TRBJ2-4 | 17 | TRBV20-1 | CSAIEGGLARTKNIQYF
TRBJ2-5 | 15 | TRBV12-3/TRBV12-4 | CASRPTDLAGETQYF
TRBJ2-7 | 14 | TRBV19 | CASSSRLVNYEQYF
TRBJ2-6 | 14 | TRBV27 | CASSFAPGANVLTF
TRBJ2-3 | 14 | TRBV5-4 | CASSSGQLADTQYF
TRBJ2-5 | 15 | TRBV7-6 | CASSFDRRTQETQYF
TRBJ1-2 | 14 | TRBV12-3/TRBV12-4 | CASSLGESNYGYTF
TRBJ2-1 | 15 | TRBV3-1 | CASNTGTGSYNEQFF
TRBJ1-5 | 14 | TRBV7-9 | CASSLGSLNQPQHF
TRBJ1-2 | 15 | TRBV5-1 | CASSLVADSDYGYTF
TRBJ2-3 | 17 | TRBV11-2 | CASSFRGGRAGTDTQYF
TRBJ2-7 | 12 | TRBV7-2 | CASSLVVAEQYF
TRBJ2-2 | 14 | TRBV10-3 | CAIGATGNTGELFF
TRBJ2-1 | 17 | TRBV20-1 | CSARDPGTSGRANEQFF
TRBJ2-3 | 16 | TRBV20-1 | CSARPTSGASTDTQYF
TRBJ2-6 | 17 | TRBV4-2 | CASSQTIWGSGANVLTF
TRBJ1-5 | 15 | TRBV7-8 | CASSLSAGWNQPQHF